Below, 24 T cell receptor beta chains from the same sample are listed, as sequenced in a study of T-cell memory formation after mild COVID-19. TCRdb fed the 5' RACE reads into MiXCR, producing one record per CDR3 protein. The data show 150,000 to 200,000 distinct CDR3 sequences, under 20% seen once. Specimen: PBMCs or a T cell subset sorted from them (not recorded which). Every receptor here comes from a man aged 18 to 29 who had mild COVID-19 (a few samples of this study predate the infection). Cell type and time point are not known.

There are a few counts of this clonotype. The V call is TRBV6-5, the J call TRBJ1-6; 7 bases match TRBD1. CDR1 and CDR2 (germline): MNHEY, SVGAGI. V lost 6 bases and J lost 7; bases outside the gene matches: 6. The CDR3 is 14 amino acids. CDR3 sequence: CASRQGIGNSPLHF. The CDR3 coding sequence is TGTGCCAGCAGACAGGGGATAGGGAATTCACCCCTCCACTTT.

This chain joins TRBV7-2 and TRBJ2-3, with 7 bases aligning to TRBD2. J gave up 1 base and V 5 bases, and 9 bases lay outside the gene matches. CDR1 SGHTA and CDR2 FQGNSA come from the germline V gene. The CDR3 is 16 amino acids. In DNA, the CDR3 is TGTGCCAGCAGCCGAGTCATTGGGGGGGGCACAGATACGCAGTATTTT. As protein: CASSRVIGGGTDTQYF.

This clonotype was recorded a few times. CDR3 residues: CASSGDPGAGELFF. CDR3 DNA: TGTGCCAGCAGCGGGGACCCGGGAGCCGGGGAGCTGTTTTTT. The chain couples TRBV7-3 to TRBJ2-2; D possibly corresponds to TRBD2 (6 bases). The CDR3 is 14 amino acids. Germline CDR1 reads SGHTA; CDR2 reads FQGTGA. The V and J ends lost 5 bases and 6 bases respectively, with 13 bases between them.

This clonotype has ten or more counts. The chain links TRBV5-6 to TRBJ1-4; 11 nucleotides line up with TRBD1. The V gene end was trimmed by 3 bases and the J gene end by 2 bases; junction bases not matched to a gene: 0. The CDR3 is made up of 15 amino acids. The germline gives CDR1 SGHDT, CDR2 YYEEEE. CDR3: CASSWTGGTNEKLFF. The CDR3 nucleotides are TGTGCCAGCAGCTGGACAGGGGGCACTAATGAAAAACTGTTTTTT.

The chain recombines TRBV20-1 with TRBJ1-4, with D possibly matching TRBD1 (5 bases). The V and J ends lost 5 bases and 0 bases respectively, with 7 bases between them. In germline, CDR1 is DFQATT, CDR2 SNEGSKA (reference sequence). CDR3 length: 13 amino acids. This CDR3 reads CSASTATNEKLFF. CDR3 sequence (DNA): TGCAGTGCTTCGACAGCAACTAATGAAAAACTGTTTTTT.

This clonotype was counted only a few times. J is TRBJ2-7 and V is TRBV7-2; TRBD2 aligns across 7 bases. The CDR3 is 13 residues long. V shed 1 base and J 7 bases; nucleotides not matched to a gene: 4. Germline V gene sequence: CDR1 SGHTA, CDR2 FQGNSA. CDR3 in DNA: TGTGCCAGCAGCTTAGAGCGGGGAGGGGAGCAGTACGTC. This sequence encodes CASSLERGGEQYV.

The V and J genes are TRBV25-1 and TRBJ1-3, with TRBD1 as a possible D gene (5 bases). The CDR3 contains 14 residues. Trimming took off 3 bases at V and 3 bases at J, with 9 bases between the two ends. Germline V gene data show CDR1 as MGHDK and CDR2 as SYGVNS. This chain's CDR3 is CASSDPGLGNTIYF. The CDR3 bases are TGTGCCAGCAGTGACCCGGGACTTGGAAACACCATATATTTT.

The chain links TRBV10-3 to TRBJ1-5; 8 nucleotides match TRBD1. CDR3 length: 14 amino acids. With V trimmed by 6 bases and J by 6 bases, 7 bases remained unmatched. The germline V gene encodes CDR1 ENHRY and CDR2 SYGVKD. Here the CDR3 DNA reads TGTGCCATCAGGGACAGGGCAGGCGGTCAGCCCCAGCATTTT. This gives the protein CAIRDRAGGQPQHF.

The rearrangement links TRBV6-6 to TRBJ2-7, with TRBD1 matching 7 bases. The CDR3 totals 15 residues. V lost 0 bases to trimming and J lost 2 bases; unmatched junction nucleotides: 4. Germline values: CDR1 MNHNY, CDR2 SVGAGI (reference sequence). The CDR3: CASSYSSDRTYEQYF. The CDR3 bases are TGTGCCAGCAGTTACTCCTCGGACAGGACCTACGAGCAGTACTTC.

This clonotype was picked up many times. The J gene is TRBJ1-6, the V gene TRBV4-3; 7 bases are shared with TRBD1. CDR3 length equals 16 residues. Germline V CDR1 and CDR2: LGHNA, YSLEER. The V gene end was trimmed by 0 bases and the J gene end by 5 bases; junction bases not matched to a gene: 4. The CDR3 sequence is CASSQESQGNNSPLHF. CDR3 in DNA: TGCGCCAGCAGCCAAGAGTCACAGGGGAATAATTCACCCCTCCACTTT.

The chain combines TRBV4-3 with TRBJ2-5, with 10 bases lining up with TRBD1. CDR1 LGHNA and CDR2 YSLEER come from the germline V gene. The CDR3 runs to 16 residues. The V segment lost 4 bases and the J segment 4 bases; nucleotides outside the gene matches: 9. CDR3 coding DNA: TGCGCCAGCAGCCTGGAGACAGGGGGCCTTGTAGAGACCCAGTACTTC. Protein: CASSLETGGLVETQYF.

The chain recombines TRBV20-1 with TRBJ1-1; D may be TRBD1 (6 bases). Germline V gene lookup returns CDR1 DFQATT and CDR2 SNEGSKA (reference sequence). V was pared by 0 bases and J by 0 bases, with 8 bases between. This CDR3 has 14 residues. In DNA, the CDR3 is TGCAGTGCTAGAGACGGACAGCTGAACACTGAAGCTTTCTTT. Amino acids: CSARDGQLNTEAFF.

In its sample, this clonotype was seen a few times. The chain joins TRBV7-9 to TRBJ2-3; D uncertain. From germline, CDR1 is SEHNR and CDR2 FQNEAQ (reference sequence). V was cut by 2 bases and J by 0 bases, with 9 bases left in between. The CDR3 spans 15 residues. The chain's CDR3 is CASSLSSYSTDTQYF. The CDR3 DNA reads TGTGCCAGCAGCTTATCAAGCTATAGCACAGATACGCAGTATTTT.

This clonotype was recorded many times. The chain recombines TRBV6-5 with TRBJ1-6; 7 nucleotides match TRBD1. The CDR3 loop spans 14 amino acids. Germline V gives CDR1 MNHEY, CDR2 SVGAGI. The junction had 8 bases not matched to a gene; V was cut back by 2 bases and J by 13 bases. CDR3 DNA sequence: TGTGCCAGCAGTTACGGGACAGACCGACGGCCCCTCCACTTT. It translates to CASSYGTDRRPLHF.

The gene calls are TRBV7-2 and TRBJ1-1; 9 positions match TRBD1. V dropped 6 bases and J dropped 6; count of bases not matched to a gene: 8. The CDR3 totals 14 residues. Germline V gene sequence: CDR1 SGHTA, CDR2 FQGNSA. The DNA of the CDR3 is TGTGCCAGCAGTTATCCCAGGACAGGGGCTGAAGCTTTCTTT. Its translation: CASSYPRTGAEAFF.

This clonotype has only a few counts. The chain employs TRBV5-1 and TRBJ2-1, with D unresolved. Germline V gene sequence: CDR1 SGHRS, CDR2 YFSETQ. This CDR3 contains 14 residues. With 0 bases removed from V and 4 bases from J, the gap between germline ends came to 8 bases. The CDR3 DNA follows: TGCGCCAGCAGCTTGGAACAGTTTTACAATGAGCAGTTCTTC. This encodes CASSLEQFYNEQFF.

The V gene is TRBV29-1, the J gene TRBJ2-1, with no clear D. Germline V CDR1 and CDR2: SQVTM, ANQGSEA. The CDR3 runs 12 residues. Trimming pared 4 bases from V and 8 bases from J, leaving 12 bases between. The CDR3 DNA reads TGCAGCGTTGTTCGGGCTAGTTATGAGCAGTTCTTC. Its protein product is CSVVRASYEQFF.

This clonotype has ten or more counts. V is TRBV2 and J is TRBJ1-6, with D uncertain. V was pared by 10 bases and J by 13 bases, with 20 bases between. Germline V gene sequence: CDR1 SNHLY, CDR2 FYNNEI. CDR3 length: 13 amino acids. The CDR3 spells CAKGKPPQDPLHF. The CDR3 DNA is TGTGCCAAGGGAAAGCCCCCCCAGGATCCCCTCCACTTT. The full variable domain, completed using reference TRBV2 and TRBJ1-6, is EPEVTQTPSHQVTQMGQEVILRCVPISNHLYFYWYRQILGQKVEFLVSFYNNEISEKSEIFDDQFSVERPDGSNFTLKIRSTKLEDSAMYFCAKGKPPQDPLHFGNGTRLTVT.

This clonotype was counted only a few times. The chain couples TRBV28 to TRBJ2-5; D not resolved. Trimming took 7 bases from V and 9 from J, leaving 12 bases between them. Germline V gene lookup returns CDR1 MDHEN and CDR2 SYDVKM. The CDR3 totals 11 residues. Here the CDR3 DNA reads TGTGCCAGCACCACCTCGGGTGCCCAGTACTTC. It translates to CASTTSGAQYF.

This clonotype was seen at least ten times. The rearrangement uses TRBV20-1 and TRBJ1-2; TRBD1 aligns across 7 bases. CDR3 size: 13 residues. Trimming took 0 bases from V and 3 from J; bases not matched to a gene: 1. Germline CDR1 is DFQATT and CDR2 is SNEGSKA (reference sequence). The CDR3 region is CSARDQGDYGYTF. In DNA, the CDR3 is TGCAGTGCTAGAGACCAGGGGGACTATGGCTACACCTTC.

V usage is TRBV7-2 and J usage is TRBJ2-2; 7 bases agree with TRBD2. Per the germline V gene, CDR1 is SGHTA and CDR2 is FQGNSA. After removal of 3 bases from V and 5 bases from J, the junction contained 3 bases not matched to a gene. The CDR3 covers 14 residues. The CDR3 coding sequence is TGTGCCAGCAGCTTGACTAGCCTGACCGGGGAGCTGTTTTTT. The encoded protein is CASSLTSLTGELFF.

This clonotype was picked up a small number of times. This rearrangement joins TRBV6-5 to TRBJ2-5; D not resolved. The CDR3 spans 14 residues. In germline, CDR1 is MNHEY, CDR2 SVGAGI. Trimming took 2 bases from V and 1 from J, leaving 8 bases between them. The CDR3 protein is CASSYRALQETQYF. CDR3 coding DNA: TGTGCCAGCAGTTACCGGGCCCTCCAAGAGACCCAGTACTTC.

This clonotype was detected only a few times. The V call is TRBV12-3 or TRBV12-4, the J call TRBJ2-1, with D perhaps being TRBD1 or TRBD2 (6 bases each). Trimming took 6 bases from V and 1 from J, leaving 13 bases between them. The CDR3 is made up of 15 amino acids. The CDR3 loop is CASSPGEESYNEQFF. Written as DNA, the CDR3 is TGTGCCAGCAGCCCAGGGGAGGAATCCTACAATGAGCAGTTCTTC.

This clonotype appeared a few times. The chain uses TRBV24-1 and TRBJ2-3, with a tentative D call TRBD1 (5 bases). V dropped 4 bases and J dropped 3 bases, with 10 bases sitting between them. The germline V gene encodes CDR1 KGHDR and CDR2 SFDVKD. The CDR3 spans 14 residues. The chain's CDR3 is CATSETAGTDTQYF. In nucleotides, the CDR3 is TGTGCCACCAGTGAGACAGCAGGTACAGATACGCAGTATTTT.